Listed below are T cell receptor beta chains from one sample, sequenced in a study of T cell repertoires in cytomegalovirus infection. TCRdb called the reads again in MiXCR, with one record for every CDR3 protein. The sample consists of hundreds of thousands of distinct CDR3 sequences, over 9% of them appearing once. Sequencing was done on a sample of PBMCs. These receptors all come from a human donor in good health (CMV status not recorded). Some clones in this sample may be carry-over from other donors' samples. The CDR3 runs from the conserved cysteine through the conserved F or W. D genes are given only for firm matches. A row's size may be missing; if present it is once, few, many or a size class.

D gene	V gene	J gene	CDR3 length	clone size	CDR3 protein	CDR3 DNA
NA	TRBV9	TRBJ1-3	15	NA	CASSVQDGVGNTIYF	TGTGCCAGCAGCGTACAGGACGGCGTGGGAAACACCATATATTTT
NA	TRBV20-1	TRBJ2-1	16	many	CSARDPDSDFYNEQFF	TGCAGTGCTAGGGACCCGGACAGCGACTTTTACAATGAGCAGTTCTTC
NA	TRBV20-1	TRBJ2-1	14	NA	CSARTGTSLNEQFF	TGCAGTGCTAGAACCGGGACCTCCCTCAATGAGCAGTTCTTC
TRBD1	TRBV2	TRBJ2-2	14	few	CASLQGTGAGELFF	TGTGCCAGCCTCCAAGGGACAGGGGCCGGGGAGCTGTTTTTT
NA	TRBV9	TRBJ2-6	15	many	CASSVRSSGANVLTF	TGTGCCAGCAGCGTGAGGAGCTCTGGGGCCAACGTCCTGACTTTC
NA	TRBV20-1	TRBJ1-6	12	few	CSACQGNSPLHF	TGCAGTGCTTGTCAGGGAAATTCACCCCTCCACTTT
TRBD1	TRBV6-5	TRBJ1-2	17	few	CASSRRPGQGLGYGYTF	TGTGCCAGCAGTCGGCGACCGGGACAGGGCTTAGGCTATGGCTACACCTTC
NA	TRBV4-2	TRBJ1-2	16	NA	CASSQASGKTNYGYTF	TGTGCCAGCAGCCAAGCATCCGGCAAAACTAACTATGGCTACACCTTC
NA	TRBV9	TRBJ2-4	13	few	CASSVDVGNIQYF	TGTGCCAGCAGCGTAGATGTGGGAAACATTCAGTACTTC
TRBD2	TRBV29-1	TRBJ2-7	13	few	CSVEGAGVYEQYF	TGCAGCGTTGAAGGAGCGGGAGTCTACGAGCAGTACTTC
TRBD2	TRBV12-3/TRBV12-4	TRBJ2-5	16	many	CASSTGLAGGGETQYF	TGTGCCAGCAGCACCGGACTAGCGGGAGGCGGAGAGACCCAGTACTTC
TRBD1	TRBV7-2	TRBJ1-2	14	many	CASSSSPGGYGYTF	TGTGCCAGCAGCTCATCCCCAGGGGGCTATGGCTACACCTTC
TRBD1	TRBV5-6	TRBJ2-5	14	many	CASSRDRGGETQYF	TGTGCCAGCAGCCGGGACAGGGGTGGAGAGACCCAGTACTTC
TRBD2	TRBV7-2	TRBJ2-3	17	many	CASSFGLAGGSTDTQYF	TGTGCCAGCAGCTTCGGACTAGCGGGGGGGAGCACAGATACGCAGTATTTT
TRBD1	TRBV20-1	TRBJ1-2	14	few	CSALGQEYNYGYTF	TGCAGTGCCCTGGGACAGGAATACAACTATGGCTACACCTTC
NA	TRBV20-1	TRBJ1-1	12	few	CSAAGGGTEAFF	TGCAGTGCTGCTGGGGGCGGCACTGAAGCTTTCTTT
TRBD1	TRBV7-8	TRBJ2-5	15	many	CASLGGQGRQETQYF	TGTGCCAGCCTTGGGGGACAGGGGAGGCAAGAGACCCAGTACTTC